This T cell receptor beta chain appears in the sequencing data of a study of T cell repertoires in cytomegalovirus infection. For the study at large: Public TCR beta signatures marked donors with CMV infection and the matching HLA. Overall study findings and caveats: There were HLA-C-restricted CMV-specific TCR beta clonotypes dominating the ex vivo response. Cumulative public TCR beta family frequency identified carriers of CMV plus the relevant HLA.

TCRdb reprocessed the reads with MiXCR, giving one entry per CDR3 protein. The sample consists of 450,000 to 550,000 distinct CDR3 sequences, approximately 15% of them appearing once. V dropped 2 bases and J dropped 7 bases, with 11 bases sitting between them. The germline gives CDR1 SEHNR, CDR2 FQNEAQ (reference sequence). The CDR3 is 14 residues long. This clonotype has at least ten counts. Its target is not known. Sequenced sample: CD8+ T cells from PBMCs. This receptor was obtained from a human donor in good health (CMV status not recorded). Some clones in this sample may be carry-over from other donors' samples. The chain uses TRBV7-9 and TRBJ1-4; D gene uncertain. CDR3: CASSLRRESEKLFF. The DNA for the CDR3 is TGTGCCAGCAGCTTAAGAAGGGAGAGTGAAAAACTGTTTTTT. Filled out from reference TRBV7-9 and TRBJ1-4, the complete variable domain reads DTGVSQNPRHKITKRGQNVTFRCDPISEHNRLYWYRQTLGQGPEFLTYFQNEAQLEKSRLLSDRFSAERPKGSFSTLEIQRTEQGDSAMYLCASSLRRESEKLFFGSGTQLSVL.